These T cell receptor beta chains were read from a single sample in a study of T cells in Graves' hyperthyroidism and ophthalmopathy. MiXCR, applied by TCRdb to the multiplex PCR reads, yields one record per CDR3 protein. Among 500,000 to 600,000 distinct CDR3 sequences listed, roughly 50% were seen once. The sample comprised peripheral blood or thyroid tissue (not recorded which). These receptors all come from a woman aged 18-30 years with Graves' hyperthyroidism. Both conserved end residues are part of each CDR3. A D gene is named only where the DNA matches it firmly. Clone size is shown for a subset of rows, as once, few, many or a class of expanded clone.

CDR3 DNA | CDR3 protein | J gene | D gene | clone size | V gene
TGCAGTGCTAGAAAGGGAACATTACGCACCATATATTTT | CSARKGTLRTIYF | TRBJ1-3 | NA | NA | TRBV20-1
TGTGCCAGTAGGCCCACTACAGGTACGCAGTATTTT | CASRPTTGTQYF | TRBJ2-3 | NA | NA | TRBV19
TGTGCCAGCAGCCCAATTGGAGGGACTAGCGGGAGCATGGGTAATGAGCAGTTCTTC | CASSPIGGTSGSMGNEQFF | TRBJ2-1 | TRBD2 | NA | TRBV7-3
TGTGCCAGCACCCAGGGGGGTCGTTCACCCCTCCACTTT | CASTQGGRSPLHF | TRBJ1-6 | TRBD1 | NA | TRBV7-9
TGTGCCAGCAGCTTAGGCCAGGGGGTTGAGGATAACTATGGCTACACCTTC | CASSLGQGVEDNYGYTF | TRBJ1-2 | TRBD1 | many | TRBV11-1
TGTGCCAGCAGTATGGTCGGACAGACCTACGAGCAGTACTTC | CASSMVGQTYEQYF | TRBJ2-7 | NA | NA | TRBV2
TGCGCCAGCAGCGACCTACAGGGGACAGATACGCAGTATTTT | CASSDLQGTDTQYF | TRBJ2-3 | TRBD1 | NA | TRBV5-1
TGTGCCAGCAGTTACCTCGGGGGGTACCAAGAGACCCGGTACTTC | CASSYLGGYQETRYF | TRBJ2-5 | TRBD2 | NA | TRBV6-6
TGCAGTGCTAGAACTAGCGGGAGCGGGGAGCTGTTTTTT | CSARTSGSGELFF | TRBJ2-2 | TRBD2 | once | TRBV20-1
TGTGCCAGCAGCCCGGATTCCACGGACCACGAGCAGTACTTC | CASSPDSTDHEQYF | TRBJ2-7 | NA | many | TRBV7-9
TGTGCCAGCAGCCCCGACTCGGCAGGATGGACCTGGGAGCTGTTTTTT | CASSPDSAGWTWELFF | TRBJ2-2 | NA | NA | TRBV11-1
TGTGCCAGCAGCTCCTTAAGCGGGAGGACCCTCTACGAGCAGTACTTC | CASSSLSGRTLYEQYF | TRBJ2-7 | TRBD2 | many | TRBV2
TGTGCCAGCCCCGGGGAACAATGGGCCTACGAGCAGTACTTC | CASPGEQWAYEQYF | TRBJ2-7 | NA | many | TRBV6-2/TRBV6-3
TGTGCCAGTAGCAACGTGGCTAGCGGGAGGGGGGATGAGCAGTTCTTC | CASSNVASGRGDEQFF | TRBJ2-1 | TRBD2 | NA | TRBV19
TGTGCCAGCAGCCAAGGCCCGGATGAAGAATGTGAAGAGACCCAGTACTTC | CASSQGPDEECEETQYF | TRBJ2-5 | NA | many | TRBV3-2
TGCGCCAGCAGCCAGTCGTCTTCTGGGGCCAACGTCCTGACTTTC | CASSQSSSGANVLTF | TRBJ2-6 | NA | many | TRBV4-1
TGCAGTGCTAGAGATCGGGACGTACAGCATTTT | CSARDRDVQHF | TRBJ1-5 | NA | NA | TRBV20-1
TGTGCCAGCAGCCTCTGGTCCCTGGACCGTAGCAATCAGCCCCAGCATTTT | CASSLWSLDRSNQPQHF | TRBJ1-5 | NA | many | TRBV12-3/TRBV12-4
TGTGCCAGCAGCGTGACTAGCGGGAACTCCTACGAGCAGTACTTC | CASSVTSGNSYEQYF | TRBJ2-7 | TRBD2 | many | TRBV5-6
TGCAGCCAAGATGGGGTCCGGGACAGCCGACAAGAGACCCAGTACTTC | CSQDGVRDSRQETQYF | TRBJ2-5 | TRBD1 | NA | TRBV29-1
TGTGCCAGCCGGCCGGGACTAGCGGCGCCTGGGAGCTCCTACGAGCAGTACTTC | CASRPGLAAPGSSYEQYF | TRBJ2-7 | TRBD2 | many | TRBV2
TGTGCCAGCAGCCAAACCCCCGGGACCGCCGGGGGGGAGCTGTTTTTT | CASSQTPGTAGGELFF | TRBJ2-2 | NA | NA | TRBV7-8
TGTGCCAGCTCACCTCCTGTACCGGTACAGGGGAGGAATGGCTACACCTTC | CASSPPVPVQGRNGYTF | TRBJ1-2 | TRBD1 | NA | TRBV25-1
TGTGCCAGCAGGGGAGGGACAGGGGGAAATTCACCCCTCCACTTT | CASRGGTGGNSPLHF | TRBJ1-6 | TRBD1 | NA | TRBV2
TGTGCCAGCAGCTCCTTGAGGGGGACTGGGGCCAACGTCCTGACTTTC | CASSSLRGTGANVLTF | TRBJ2-6 | NA | many | TRBV11-3
TGTGCCAGCAGCGTAGAGGTAGCGGGGGGGCAAGAGACCCAGTACTTC | CASSVEVAGGQETQYF | TRBJ2-5 | TRBD2 | once | TRBV9
TGTGCCAGCAGCTTAAACAGTCCCGGCTACAATGAGCAGTTCTTC | CASSLNSPGYNEQFF | TRBJ2-1 | NA | NA | TRBV7-9
TGTGCCAGCAGCTCGGAACTAGCGGGAGTTGCCACCGGGGAGCTGTTTTTT | CASSSELAGVATGELFF | TRBJ2-2 | TRBD2 | NA | TRBV11-3
TGTGCCAGCCGCGTACAGGGGGCGACTGAAGCTTTCTTT | CASRVQGATEAFF | TRBJ1-1 | TRBD1 | many | TRBV11-3
TGTGCCAGCAGCTGGGAGTCTGGGGTCTACGAGCAGTACTTC | CASSWESGVYEQYF | TRBJ2-7 | NA | many | TRBV5-8
TGTGCCAGTAGCCTAGGGAACAGGGCTACTGAAGCTTTCTTT | CASSLGNRATEAFF | TRBJ1-1 | NA | many | TRBV19
TGCAGCGTCGGGACCGAGACTGGAAACACCATATATTTT | CSVGTETGNTIYF | TRBJ1-3 | NA | NA | TRBV29-1
TGTGCCAGCAGTTACTTGGGACAGGAAGAGACCCAGTACTTC | CASSYLGQEETQYF | TRBJ2-5 | TRBD1 | many | TRBV6-6
TGCGCCAGCTCTTCACACGAGAACACCGGGGAGCTGTTTTTT | CASSSHENTGELFF | TRBJ2-2 | NA | few | TRBV10-2
TGTGCCAGCAGCTTAGGCGGGACACCTTGGGGGTACTTC | CASSLGGTPWGYF | TRBJ2-7 | NA | many | TRBV7-9
TGCAGTGCTAGAGATCTGGTTGGAGGGACAGGGTCGACCCAGTACTTC | CSARDLVGGTGSTQYF | TRBJ2-5 | TRBD1 | NA | TRBV20-1
TGTGCCACCAGCAGACCGGGACTAGCGGGGAGGGATACGCAGTATTTT | CATSRPGLAGRDTQYF | TRBJ2-3 | TRBD2 | NA | TRBV15
TGTGCCAGCAGTTTATGGAGGACAGCCCAAGAGACCCAGTACTTC | CASSLWRTAQETQYF | TRBJ2-5 | NA | NA | TRBV12-3/TRBV12-4
TGTGCCAGCAGCTTAGTGGGACGTGTAGACATTCAGTACTTC | CASSLVGRVDIQYF | TRBJ2-4 | NA | few | TRBV7-9
TGTGCCACCAGCAGCCAAGAGTGGAGCGGGAGCTACCGGGAAGAGACCCAGTACTTC | CATSSQEWSGSYREETQYF | TRBJ2-5 | TRBD2 | NA | TRBV15
TGCAGTGCCCTAAAGGACAGGGTTAGCTACACCTTC | CSALKDRVSYTF | TRBJ1-2 | TRBD1 | NA | TRBV20-1
TGTGCCAGCAGCTTGCGGGAGTTGGGGCAAGAGACCCAGTACTTC | CASSLRELGQETQYF | TRBJ2-5 | TRBD2 | many | TRBV11-2
TGTGCCACCAGCAAACTAGATACGGGCGCCAGCGGGGGCTACGAGCAGTACTTC | CATSKLDTGASGGYEQYF | TRBJ2-7 | TRBD2 | NA | TRBV15
TGTGCCAGCAGTGAGGACCCTGAAGAGACCCAGTACTTC | CASSEDPEETQYF | TRBJ2-5 | NA | NA | TRBV6-5
TGTGCCAGCAGTTTTCTAGGGGCCGATGAAAAACTGTTTTTT | CASSFLGADEKLFF | TRBJ1-4 | NA | NA | TRBV6-5
TGTGCCAGCAGTCGTCAATACTACGAGCAGTACTTC | CASSRQYYEQYF | TRBJ2-7 | NA | many | TRBV2
TGTGCCAGTAGTATGCGGGGTGGGGCTAGCGGATACGAGCAGTACTTC | CASSMRGGASGYEQYF | TRBJ2-7 | TRBD2 | many | TRBV19
TGTGCCAGCACCCGGGGCGGACAGTACTTC | CASTRGGQYF | TRBJ2-5 | NA | NA | TRBV12-3/TRBV12-4
TGCAGTGCTAGTAGCGGGAGGGGCTACAATGATGAAAAACTGTTTTTT | CSASSGRGYNDEKLFF | TRBJ1-4 | NA | NA | TRBV20-1
TGTGCCAGCAGCTCACTCCGCTCCTATAATTCACCCCTCCACTTT | CASSSLRSYNSPLHF | TRBJ1-6 | NA | many | TRBV7-2
TGTGCCAGCAGTGATTACAGGGGAAACTATGGCTACACTGAAGCTTTCTTT | CASSDYRGNYGYTEAFF | TRBJ1-1 | TRBD1 | NA | TRBV6-1
TGTGCCAGCAGTGCTAGGAGACAGGGATTCTACACCTTC | CASSARRQGFYTF | TRBJ1-2 | TRBD1 | NA | TRBV25-1
TGTGCCAGTAGTGTCCGGGGGCCTTACGAGCAGTACTTC | CASSVRGPYEQYF | TRBJ2-7 | NA | many | TRBV19
TGTGCCAGCAGTGAATCAGGGTACTCTGGGGCCAACGTCCTGACTTTC | CASSESGYSGANVLTF | TRBJ2-6 | NA | many | TRBV25-1
TGTGCTCCCAGGCCCTCAACTAATGAAAAACTGTTTTTT | CAPRPSTNEKLFF | TRBJ1-4 | NA | NA | TRBV25-1
TGTGCCAGCAGCCCGAGGATTGGCCCAGATACGCAGTATTTT | CASSPRIGPDTQYF | TRBJ2-3 | NA | NA | TRBV7-8
TGTGCCAGCAGCCCACGGCAGCGGAACTACGAGCAGTACTTC | CASSPRQRNYEQYF | TRBJ2-7 | NA | NA | TRBV7-6
TGCAGCCAAGGGGCCACGGCGACCTACGAGCAGTACTTC | CSQGATATYEQYF | TRBJ2-7 | NA | NA | TRBV29-1
TGTGCCAGGGGCCCCTTCGAGCAGTACTTC | CARGPFEQYF | TRBJ2-7 | NA | NA | TRBV7-2
TGTGCCAGCAGCTTATTCGTGTCAGGAGGGCTTAATTCACCCCTCCACTTT | CASSLFVSGGLNSPLHF | TRBJ1-6 | NA | NA | TRBV7-2